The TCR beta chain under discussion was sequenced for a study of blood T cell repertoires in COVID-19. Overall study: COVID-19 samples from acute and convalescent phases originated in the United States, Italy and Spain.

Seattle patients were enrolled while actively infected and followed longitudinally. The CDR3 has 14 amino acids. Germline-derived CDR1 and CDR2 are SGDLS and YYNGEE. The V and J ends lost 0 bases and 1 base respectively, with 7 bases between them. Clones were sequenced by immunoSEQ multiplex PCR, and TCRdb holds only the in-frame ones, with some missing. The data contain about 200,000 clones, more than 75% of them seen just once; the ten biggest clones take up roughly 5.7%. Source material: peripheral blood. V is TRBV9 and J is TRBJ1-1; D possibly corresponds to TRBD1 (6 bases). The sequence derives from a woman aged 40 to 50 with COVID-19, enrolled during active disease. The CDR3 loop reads CASSVGTANTEAFF. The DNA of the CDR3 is TGTGCCAGCAGCGTAGGGACAGCGAACACTGAAGCTTTCTTT.